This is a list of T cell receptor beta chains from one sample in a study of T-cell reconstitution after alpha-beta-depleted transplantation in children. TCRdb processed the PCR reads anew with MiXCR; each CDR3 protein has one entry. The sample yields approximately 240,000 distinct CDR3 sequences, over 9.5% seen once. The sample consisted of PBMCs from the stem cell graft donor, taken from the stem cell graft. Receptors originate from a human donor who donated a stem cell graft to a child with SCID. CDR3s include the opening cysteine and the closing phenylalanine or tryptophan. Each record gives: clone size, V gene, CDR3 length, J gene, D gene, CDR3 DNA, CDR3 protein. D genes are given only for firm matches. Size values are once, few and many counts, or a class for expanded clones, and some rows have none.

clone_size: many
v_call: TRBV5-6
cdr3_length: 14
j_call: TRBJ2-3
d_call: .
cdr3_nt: TGTGCCAGCAGCTCGGGGGGCCCCACAGATACGCAGTATTTT
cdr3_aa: CASSSGGPTDTQYF

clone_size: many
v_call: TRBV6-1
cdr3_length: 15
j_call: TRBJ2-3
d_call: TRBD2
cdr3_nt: TGTGCCAGCAGGCTTAGCGGGGCTAGCACAGATACGCAGTATTTT
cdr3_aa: CASRLSGASTDTQYF

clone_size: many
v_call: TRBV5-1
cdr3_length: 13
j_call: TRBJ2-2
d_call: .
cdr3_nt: TGCGCCAGCAGCTTGGCCTTTCCCGGGGAGCTGTTTTTT
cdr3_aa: CASSLAFPGELFF

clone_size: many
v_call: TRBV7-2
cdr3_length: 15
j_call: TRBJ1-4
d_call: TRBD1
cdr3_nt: TGTGCCAGCAGCTCACAGGGGGCAGCTAATGAAAAACTGTTTTTT
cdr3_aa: CASSSQGAANEKLFF

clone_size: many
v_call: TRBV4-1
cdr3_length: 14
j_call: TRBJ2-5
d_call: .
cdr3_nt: TGCGCCAGCAGTTCCGGAGGGTCTGTGAAGACCCAGTACTTC
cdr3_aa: CASSSGGSVKTQYF

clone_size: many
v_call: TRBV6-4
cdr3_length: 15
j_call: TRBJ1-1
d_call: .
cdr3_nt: TGTGCCAGCAGAACGGAGGGGGGTAAGAACACTGAAGCTTTCTTT
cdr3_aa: CASRTEGGKNTEAFF

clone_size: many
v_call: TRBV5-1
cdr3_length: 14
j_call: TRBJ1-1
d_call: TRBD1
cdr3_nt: TGCGCCAGCAGCTTACAGGGGGGGGGCACTGAAGCTTTCTTT
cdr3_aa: CASSLQGGGTEAFF

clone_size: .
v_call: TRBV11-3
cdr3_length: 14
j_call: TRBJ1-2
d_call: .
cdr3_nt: TGTGCCAGCAGCTTATTCTCTCCTCCCTATGGCTACACCTTC
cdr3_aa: CASSLFSPPYGYTF

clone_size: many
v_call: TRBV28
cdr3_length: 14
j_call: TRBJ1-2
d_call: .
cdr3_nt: TGTGCCAGCAGCGAAGGACAAACCCCTCGCGGCTACACCTTC
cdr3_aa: CASSEGQTPRGYTF

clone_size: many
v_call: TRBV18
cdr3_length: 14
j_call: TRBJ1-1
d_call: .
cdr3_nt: TGTGCCAGCTCACCCGGGCGCCTGACGGCTGAAGCTTTCTTT
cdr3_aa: CASSPGRLTAEAFF

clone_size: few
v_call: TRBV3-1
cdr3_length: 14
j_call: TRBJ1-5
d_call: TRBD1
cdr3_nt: TGTGCCAGCAGCTTTATGACAGGGGAGCAGCCCCAGCATTTT
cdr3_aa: CASSFMTGEQPQHF

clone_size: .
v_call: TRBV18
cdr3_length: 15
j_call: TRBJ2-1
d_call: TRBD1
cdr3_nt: TGTGCCAGCTCACCGCCGGGACAGGGTAGGGATGAGCAGTTCTTC
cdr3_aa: CASSPPGQGRDEQFF

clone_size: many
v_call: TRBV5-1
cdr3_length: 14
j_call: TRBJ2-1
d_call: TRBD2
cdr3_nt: TGCGCCAGCACCGGACTAGCGGGATACAATGAGCAGTTCTTC
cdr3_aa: CASTGLAGYNEQFF

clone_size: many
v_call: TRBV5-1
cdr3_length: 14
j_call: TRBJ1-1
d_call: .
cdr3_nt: TGCGCCAGCAGCTTGCGCGGGGACCGGACTGAAGCTTTCTTT
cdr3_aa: CASSLRGDRTEAFF

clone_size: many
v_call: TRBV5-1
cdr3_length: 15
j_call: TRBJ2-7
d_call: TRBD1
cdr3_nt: TGCGCCAGCAGCAGGGGACAGGCAAACTCCTACGAGCAGTACTTC
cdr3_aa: CASSRGQANSYEQYF

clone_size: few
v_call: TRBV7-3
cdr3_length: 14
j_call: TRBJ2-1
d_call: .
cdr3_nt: TGTGCCAGCAGCTGGACAGCTCACTACAATGAGCAGTTCTTC
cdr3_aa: CASSWTAHYNEQFF

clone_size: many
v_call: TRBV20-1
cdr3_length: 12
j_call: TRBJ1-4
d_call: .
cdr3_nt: TGCAGTGCTAGAGATGTTAATGAAAAACTGTTTTTT
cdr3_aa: CSARDVNEKLFF

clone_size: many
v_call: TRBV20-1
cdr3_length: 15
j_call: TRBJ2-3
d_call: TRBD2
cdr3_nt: TGCAGTGGGAGCGGGGGGCTTGCCAGCACAGATACGCAGTATTTT
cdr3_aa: CSGSGGLASTDTQYF

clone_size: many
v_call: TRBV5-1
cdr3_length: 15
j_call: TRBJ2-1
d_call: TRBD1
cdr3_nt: TGCGCCAGCAGCTTATGGACAGGGGCATGGGATGAGCAGTTCTTC
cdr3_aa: CASSLWTGAWDEQFF

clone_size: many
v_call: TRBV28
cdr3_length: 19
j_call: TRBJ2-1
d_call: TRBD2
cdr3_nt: TGTGCCAGCAGTCCCGGGACTAGCGGGGGGAAAATCTTTAACAATGAGCAGTTCTTC
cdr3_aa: CASSPGTSGGKIFNNEQFF

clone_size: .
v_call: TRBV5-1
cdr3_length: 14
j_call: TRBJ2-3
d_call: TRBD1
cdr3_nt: TGCGCCAGCAGCTTGGAACAGGGGGCGGATACGCAGTATTTT
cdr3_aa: CASSLEQGADTQYF

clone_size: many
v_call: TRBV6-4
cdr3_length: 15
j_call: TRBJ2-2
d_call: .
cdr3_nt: TGTGCCAGCATCTACACCCGACTAGTCACCGGGGAGCTGTTTTTT
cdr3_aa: CASIYTRLVTGELFF

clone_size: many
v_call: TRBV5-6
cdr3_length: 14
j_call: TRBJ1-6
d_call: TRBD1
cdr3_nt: TGTGCCAGCAGCCGGACAGGGAGGAGTTCACCCCTCCACTTT
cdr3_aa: CASSRTGRSSPLHF